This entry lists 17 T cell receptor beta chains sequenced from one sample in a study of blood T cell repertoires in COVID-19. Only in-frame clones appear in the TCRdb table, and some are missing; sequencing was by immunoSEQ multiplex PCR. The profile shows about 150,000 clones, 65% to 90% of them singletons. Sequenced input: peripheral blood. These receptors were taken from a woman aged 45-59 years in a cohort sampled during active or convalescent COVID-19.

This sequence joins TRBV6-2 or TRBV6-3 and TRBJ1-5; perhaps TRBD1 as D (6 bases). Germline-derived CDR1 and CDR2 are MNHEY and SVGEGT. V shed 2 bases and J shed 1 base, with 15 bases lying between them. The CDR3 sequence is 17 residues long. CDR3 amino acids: CASSYLPRGASNQPQHF. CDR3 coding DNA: TGTGCCAGCAGTTACCTTCCCCGGGGGGCGAGCAATCAGCCCCAGCATTTT.

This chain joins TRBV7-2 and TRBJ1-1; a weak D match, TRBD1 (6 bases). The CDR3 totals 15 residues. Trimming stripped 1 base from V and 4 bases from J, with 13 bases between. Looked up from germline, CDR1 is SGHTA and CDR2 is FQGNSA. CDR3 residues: CASSLVGGLGTEAFF. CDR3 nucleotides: TGTGCCAGCAGCTTAGTGGGGGGGCTCGGCACTGAAGCTTTCTTT.

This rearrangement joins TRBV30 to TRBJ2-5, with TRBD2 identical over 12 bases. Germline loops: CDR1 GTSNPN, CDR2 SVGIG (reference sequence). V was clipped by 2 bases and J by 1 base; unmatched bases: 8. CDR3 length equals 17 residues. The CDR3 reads CAWSPSGTSGFQETQYF. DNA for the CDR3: TGTGCCTGGAGTCCCTCGGGGACTAGCGGGTTCCAAGAGACCCAGTACTTC.

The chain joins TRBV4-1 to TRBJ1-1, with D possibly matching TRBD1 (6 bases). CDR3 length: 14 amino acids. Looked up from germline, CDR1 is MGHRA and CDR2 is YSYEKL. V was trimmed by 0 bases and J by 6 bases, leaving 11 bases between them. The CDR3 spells CASSQDRGAAEAFF. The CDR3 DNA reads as TGCGCCAGCAGCCAAGACCGGGGGGCGGCTGAAGCTTTCTTT.

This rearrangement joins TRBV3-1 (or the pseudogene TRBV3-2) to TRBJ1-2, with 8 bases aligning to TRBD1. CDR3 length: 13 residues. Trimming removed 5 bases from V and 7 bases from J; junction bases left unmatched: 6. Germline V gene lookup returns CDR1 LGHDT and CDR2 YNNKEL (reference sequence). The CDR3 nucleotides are TGTGCCAGCAGCACTACAGGGGGAGGTGGCTACACCTTC. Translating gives CASSTTGGGGYTF.

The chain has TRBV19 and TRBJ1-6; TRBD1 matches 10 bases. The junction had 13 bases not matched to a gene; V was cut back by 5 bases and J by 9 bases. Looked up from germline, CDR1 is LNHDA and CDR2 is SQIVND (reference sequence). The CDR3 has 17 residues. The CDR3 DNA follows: TGTGCCAGTAGTCTACTGACAGGGGGCGCGCAATCTTCACCCCTCCACTTT. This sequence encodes CASSLLTGGAQSSPLHF.

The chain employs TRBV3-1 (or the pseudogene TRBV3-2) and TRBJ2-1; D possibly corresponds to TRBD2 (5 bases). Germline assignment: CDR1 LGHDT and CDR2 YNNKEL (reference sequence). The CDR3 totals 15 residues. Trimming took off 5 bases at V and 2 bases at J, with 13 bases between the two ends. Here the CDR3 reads CASSSRAFTYNEQFF. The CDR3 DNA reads TGTGCCAGCAGCTCGCGGGCTTTTACCTACAATGAGCAGTTCTTC.

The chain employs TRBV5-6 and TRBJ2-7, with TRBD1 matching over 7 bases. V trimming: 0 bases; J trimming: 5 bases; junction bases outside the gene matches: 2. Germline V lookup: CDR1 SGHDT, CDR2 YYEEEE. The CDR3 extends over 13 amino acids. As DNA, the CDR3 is TGTGCCAGCAGCTTGGACAGGGGAAACGAGCAGTACTTC. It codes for CASSLDRGNEQYF.

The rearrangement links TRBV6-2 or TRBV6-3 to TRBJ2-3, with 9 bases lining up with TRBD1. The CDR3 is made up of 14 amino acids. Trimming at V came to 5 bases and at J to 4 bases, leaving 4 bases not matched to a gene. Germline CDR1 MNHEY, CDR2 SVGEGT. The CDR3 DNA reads TGTGCCAGCAGTCGGACAGGGGCCCCAGATACGCAGTATTTT. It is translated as CASSRTGAPDTQYF.

The CDR3 loop is CSVRPAGLGNTIYF. CDR3 DNA: TGCAGCGTCCGCCCGGCGGGTTTGGGAAACACCATATATTTT. The chain links TRBV29-1 to TRBJ1-3; D remains ambiguous. Germline assignment: CDR1 SQVTM and CDR2 ANQGSEA. This CDR3 is 14 amino acids long. Trimming took off 6 bases at V and 4 bases at J, with 16 bases between the two ends.

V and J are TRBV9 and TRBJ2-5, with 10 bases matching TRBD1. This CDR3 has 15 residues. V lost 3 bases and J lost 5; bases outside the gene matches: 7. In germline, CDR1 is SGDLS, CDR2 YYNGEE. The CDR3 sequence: CASSDETGGWETQYF. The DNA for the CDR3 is TGTGCCAGCAGCGACGAGACAGGGGGCTGGGAGACCCAGTACTTC.

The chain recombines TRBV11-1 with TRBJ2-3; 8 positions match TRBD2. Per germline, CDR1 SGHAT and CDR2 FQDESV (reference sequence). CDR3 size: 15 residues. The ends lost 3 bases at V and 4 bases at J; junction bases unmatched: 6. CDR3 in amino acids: CASSFAGGGPDTQYF. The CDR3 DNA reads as TGTGCCAGCAGCTTTGCGGGGGGAGGCCCAGATACGCAGTATTTT.

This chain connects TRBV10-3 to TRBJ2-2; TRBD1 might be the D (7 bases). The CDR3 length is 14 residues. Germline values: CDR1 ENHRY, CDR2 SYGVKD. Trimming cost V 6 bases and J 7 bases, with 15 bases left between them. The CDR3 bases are TGTGCCATCAGAGAAACAGGGGAGGTCGGGGAGCTGTTTTTT. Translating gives CAIRETGEVGELFF.

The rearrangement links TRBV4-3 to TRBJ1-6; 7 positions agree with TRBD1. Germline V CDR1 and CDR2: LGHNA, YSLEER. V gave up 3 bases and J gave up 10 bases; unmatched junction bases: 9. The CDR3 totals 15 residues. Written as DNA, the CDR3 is TGCGCCAGCAGCCAGATACAGGGGAATGGCTCACCCCTCCACTTT. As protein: CASSQIQGNGSPLHF.

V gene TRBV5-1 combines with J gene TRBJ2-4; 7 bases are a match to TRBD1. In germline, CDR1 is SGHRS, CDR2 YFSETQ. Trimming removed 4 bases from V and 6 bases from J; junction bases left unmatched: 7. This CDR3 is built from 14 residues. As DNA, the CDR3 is TGCGCCAGCAGCGTAGACAGGGTTCCAAACATTCAGTACTTC. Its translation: CASSVDRVPNIQYF.

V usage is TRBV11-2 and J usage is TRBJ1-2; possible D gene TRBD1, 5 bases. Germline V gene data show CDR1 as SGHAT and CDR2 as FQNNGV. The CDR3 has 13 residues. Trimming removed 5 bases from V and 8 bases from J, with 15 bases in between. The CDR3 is CASSPNRQRGYTF. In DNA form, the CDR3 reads TGTGCCAGCAGCCCAAACAGGCAGAGGGGCTACACCTTC.

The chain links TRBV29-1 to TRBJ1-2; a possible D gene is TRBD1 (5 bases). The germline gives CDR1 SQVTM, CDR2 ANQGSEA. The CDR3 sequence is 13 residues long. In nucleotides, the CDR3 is TGCACCATATTACGGGGGGACAACTATGGCTACACCTTC. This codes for CTILRGDNYGYTF. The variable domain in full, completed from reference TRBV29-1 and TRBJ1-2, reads SAVISQKPSRDICQRGTSLTIQCQVDSQVTMMFWYRQQPGQSLTLIATANQGSEATYESGFVIDKFPISRPNLTFSTLTVSNMSPEDSSIYLCTILRGDNYGYTFGSGTRLTVV.